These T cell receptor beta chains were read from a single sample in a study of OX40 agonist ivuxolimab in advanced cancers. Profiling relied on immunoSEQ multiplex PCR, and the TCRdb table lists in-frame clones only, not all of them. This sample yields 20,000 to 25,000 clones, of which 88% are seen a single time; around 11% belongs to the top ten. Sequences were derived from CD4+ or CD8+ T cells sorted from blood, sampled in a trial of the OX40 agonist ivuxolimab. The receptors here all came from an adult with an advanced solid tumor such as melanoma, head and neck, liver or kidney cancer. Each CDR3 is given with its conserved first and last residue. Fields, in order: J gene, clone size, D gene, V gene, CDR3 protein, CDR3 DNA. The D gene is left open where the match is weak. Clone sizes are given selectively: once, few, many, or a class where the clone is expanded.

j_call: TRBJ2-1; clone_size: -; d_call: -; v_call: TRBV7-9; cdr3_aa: CASSPRKAANEQFF; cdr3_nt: TGTGCCAGCAGCCCTCGGAAGGCGGCGAATGAGCAGTTCTTC
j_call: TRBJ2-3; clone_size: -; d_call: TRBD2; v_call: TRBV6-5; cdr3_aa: CASSPSPLAGGQYF; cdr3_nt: TGTGCCAGCAGCCCCAGCCCGCTAGCGGGTGGGCAGTATTTT
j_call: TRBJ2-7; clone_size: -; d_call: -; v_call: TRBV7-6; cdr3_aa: CASSYRGATYEQYF; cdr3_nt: TGTGCCAGCAGCTACCGGGGGGCTACCTACGAGCAGTACTTC
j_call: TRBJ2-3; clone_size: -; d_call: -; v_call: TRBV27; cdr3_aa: CASSFGGLSSQYF; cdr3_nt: TGTGCCAGCAGTTTTGGGGGTCTCAGCTCCCAGTATTTT
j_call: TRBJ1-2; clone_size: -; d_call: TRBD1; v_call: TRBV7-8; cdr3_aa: CASSLATGTDLYGYTF; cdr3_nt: TGTGCCAGCAGCTTAGCAACCGGGACAGACCTCTATGGCTACACCTTC
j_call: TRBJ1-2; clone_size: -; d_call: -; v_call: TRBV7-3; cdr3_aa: CASSLSRTDYGYTF; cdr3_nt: TGTGCCAGCAGCTTATCCAGGACCGACTATGGCTACACCTTC
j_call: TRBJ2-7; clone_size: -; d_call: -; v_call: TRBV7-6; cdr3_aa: CASSLGGGYSYEQYF; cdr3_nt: TGTGCCAGCAGCTTGGGGGGAGGCTATTCCTACGAGCAGTACTTC
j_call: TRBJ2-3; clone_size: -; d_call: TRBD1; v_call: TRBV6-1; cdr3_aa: CASSVRQGLRDTQYF; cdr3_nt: TGTGCCAGCAGCGTTAGACAGGGCCTCCGAGATACGCAGTATTTT
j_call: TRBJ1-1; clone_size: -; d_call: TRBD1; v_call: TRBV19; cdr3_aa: CASAPQGPPEAFF; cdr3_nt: TGTGCCAGCGCCCCACAGGGGCCTCCTGAAGCTTTCTTT
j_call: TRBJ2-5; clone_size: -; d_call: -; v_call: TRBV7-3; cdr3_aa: CASSFLGPSTPGQETQYF; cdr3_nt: TGTGCCAGCAGCTTCCTCGGGCCCTCTACCCCGGGACAAGAGACCCAGTACTTC
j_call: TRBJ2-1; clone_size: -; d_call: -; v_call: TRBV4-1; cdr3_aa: CASSHRGVSYNEQFF; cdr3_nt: TGCGCCAGCAGCCACAGGGGAGTTTCCTACAATGAGCAGTTCTTC
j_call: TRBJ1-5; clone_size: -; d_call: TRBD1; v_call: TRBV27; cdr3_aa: CASSPNRGGQPQHF; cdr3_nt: TGTGCCAGCAGTCCAAACAGGGGAGGTCAGCCCCAGCATTTT
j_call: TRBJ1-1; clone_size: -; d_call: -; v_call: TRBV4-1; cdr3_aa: CASRGWTEAFF; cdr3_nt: TGCGCCAGCAGGGGGTGGACTGAAGCTTTCTTT
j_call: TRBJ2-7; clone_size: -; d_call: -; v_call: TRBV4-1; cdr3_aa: CASSQAPGLIGHEQYF; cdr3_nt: TGCGCCAGCAGCCAAGCCCCGGGACTTATTGGCCACGAGCAGTACTTC
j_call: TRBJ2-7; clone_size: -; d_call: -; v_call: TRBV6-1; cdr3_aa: CATRTGNYEQYF; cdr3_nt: TGTGCCACCAGGACGGGGAACTACGAGCAGTACTTC
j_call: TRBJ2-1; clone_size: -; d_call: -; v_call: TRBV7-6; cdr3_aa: CASSLAVKANEQFF; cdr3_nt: TGTGCCAGCAGCTTAGCGGTGAAGGCCAATGAGCAGTTCTTC
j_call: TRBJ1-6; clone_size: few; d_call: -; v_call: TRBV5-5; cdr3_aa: CASSNDWNSPLHF; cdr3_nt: TGTGCCAGCAGCAATGACTGGAATTCACCCCTCCACTTT
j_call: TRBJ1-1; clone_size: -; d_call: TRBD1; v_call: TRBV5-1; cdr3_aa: CASSGEGGHTEAFF; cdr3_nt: TGCGCCAGCAGCGGAGAAGGGGGCCACACTGAAGCTTTCTTT
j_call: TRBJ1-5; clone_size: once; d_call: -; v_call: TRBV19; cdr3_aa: CASSILDNNQPQHF; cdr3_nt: TGTGCCAGTAGTATCCTGGACAACAATCAGCCCCAGCATTTT
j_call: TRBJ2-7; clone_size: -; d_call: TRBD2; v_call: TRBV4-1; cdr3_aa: CASSQRSTASGHEQYF; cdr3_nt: TGCGCCAGCAGCCAACGGTCGACCGCTAGCGGGCACGAGCAGTACTTC
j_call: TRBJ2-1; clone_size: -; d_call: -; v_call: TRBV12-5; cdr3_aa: CASGYAESEQFF; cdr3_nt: TGTGCTAGTGGTTACGCGGAGAGTGAGCAGTTCTTC